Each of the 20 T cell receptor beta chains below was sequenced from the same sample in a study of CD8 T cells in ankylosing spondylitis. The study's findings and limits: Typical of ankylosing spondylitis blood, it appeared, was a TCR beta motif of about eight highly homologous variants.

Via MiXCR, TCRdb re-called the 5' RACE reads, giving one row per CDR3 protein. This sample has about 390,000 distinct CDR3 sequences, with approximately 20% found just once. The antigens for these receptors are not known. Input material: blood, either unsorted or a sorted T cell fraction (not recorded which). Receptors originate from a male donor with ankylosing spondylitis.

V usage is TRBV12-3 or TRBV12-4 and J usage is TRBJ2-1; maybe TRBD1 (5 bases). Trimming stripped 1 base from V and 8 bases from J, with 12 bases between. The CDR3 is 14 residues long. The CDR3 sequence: CASSLGRDRHEQFF. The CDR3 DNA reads TGTGCCAGCAGTTTAGGCAGGGATAGGCATGAGCAGTTCTTC.

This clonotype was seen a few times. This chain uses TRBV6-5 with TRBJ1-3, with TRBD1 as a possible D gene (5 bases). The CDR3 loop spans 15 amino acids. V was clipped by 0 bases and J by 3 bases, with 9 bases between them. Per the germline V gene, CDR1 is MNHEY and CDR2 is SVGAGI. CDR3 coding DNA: TGTGCCAGCAGTTACTCGCCGGGGGTTGGAAACACCATATATTTT. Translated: CASSYSPGVGNTIYF.

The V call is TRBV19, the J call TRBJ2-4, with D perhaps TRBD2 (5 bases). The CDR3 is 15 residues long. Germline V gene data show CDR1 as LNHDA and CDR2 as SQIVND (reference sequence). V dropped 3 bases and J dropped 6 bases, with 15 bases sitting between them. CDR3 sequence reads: CASSMERALGNIQYF. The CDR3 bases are TGTGCCAGTAGTATGGAGAGGGCCCTGGGAAACATTCAGTACTTC.

As DNA, the CDR3 is TGCAGCGTTGAAGTTGGTGCCGGCCACGGAGAGACCCAGTACTTC. Its protein is CSVEVGAGHGETQYF. V is TRBV29-1 and J is TRBJ2-5; D is uncertain. The CDR3 totals 15 residues. The germline V gene encodes CDR1 SQVTM and CDR2 ANQGSEA. Trimming cost V 1 base and J 4 bases, with 16 bases left between them.

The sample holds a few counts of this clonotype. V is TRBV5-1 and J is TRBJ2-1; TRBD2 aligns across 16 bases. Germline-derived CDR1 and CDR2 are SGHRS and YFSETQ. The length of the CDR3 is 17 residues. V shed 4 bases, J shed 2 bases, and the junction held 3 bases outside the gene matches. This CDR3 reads CASSRGLAGGTYNEQFF. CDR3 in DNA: TGCGCCAGCAGCCGGGGACTAGCGGGAGGGACCTACAATGAGCAGTTCTTC.

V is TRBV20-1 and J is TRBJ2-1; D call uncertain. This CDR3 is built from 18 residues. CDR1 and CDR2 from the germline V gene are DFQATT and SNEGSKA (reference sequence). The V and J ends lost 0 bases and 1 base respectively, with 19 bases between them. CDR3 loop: CSARDANRGGPSYNEQFF. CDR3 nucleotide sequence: TGCAGTGCTAGAGATGCAAATCGAGGCGGACCTTCCTACAATGAGCAGTTCTTC.

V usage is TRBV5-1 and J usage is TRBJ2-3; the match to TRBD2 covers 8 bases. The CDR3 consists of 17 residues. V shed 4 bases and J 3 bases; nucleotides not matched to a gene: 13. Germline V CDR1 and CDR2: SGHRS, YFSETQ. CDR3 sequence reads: CASSPHIGSGMTDTQYF. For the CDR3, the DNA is TGCGCCAGCAGCCCCCACATTGGTAGCGGGATGACAGATACGCAGTATTTT.

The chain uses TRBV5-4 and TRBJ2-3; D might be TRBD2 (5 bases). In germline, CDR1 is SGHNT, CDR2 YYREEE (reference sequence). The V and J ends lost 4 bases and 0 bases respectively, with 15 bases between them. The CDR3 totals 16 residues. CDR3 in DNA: TGTGCCAGCAGCCAGCGGACCGAATCAAGCACAGATACGCAGTATTTT. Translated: CASSQRTESSTDTQYF.

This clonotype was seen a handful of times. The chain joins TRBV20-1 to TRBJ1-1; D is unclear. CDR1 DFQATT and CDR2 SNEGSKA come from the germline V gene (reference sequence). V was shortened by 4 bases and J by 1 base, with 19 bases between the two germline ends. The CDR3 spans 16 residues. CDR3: CSATTIRFRENTEAFF. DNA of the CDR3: TGCAGTGCTACCACCATCCGGTTTCGGGAGAACACTGAAGCTTTCTTT.

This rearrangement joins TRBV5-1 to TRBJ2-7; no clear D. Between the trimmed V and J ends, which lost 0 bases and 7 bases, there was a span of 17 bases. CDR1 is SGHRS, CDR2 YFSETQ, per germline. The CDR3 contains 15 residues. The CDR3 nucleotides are TGCGCCAGCAGCTTGGGTGCTACACCTTCTTGGGAGCAGTACTTC. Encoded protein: CASSLGATPSWEQYF.

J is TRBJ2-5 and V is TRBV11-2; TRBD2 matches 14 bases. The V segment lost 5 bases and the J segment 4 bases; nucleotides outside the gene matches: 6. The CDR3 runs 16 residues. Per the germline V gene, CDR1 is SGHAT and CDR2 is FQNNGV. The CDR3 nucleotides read TGTGCCAGCAGCGGGGGGACTAGCGGGAGTGGAGAGACCCAGTACTTC. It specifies CASSGGTSGSGETQYF. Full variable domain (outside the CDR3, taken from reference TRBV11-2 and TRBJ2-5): EAGVAQSPRYKIIEKRQSVAFWCNPISGHATLYWYQQILGQGPKLLIQFQNNGVVDDSQLPKDRFSAERLKGVDSTLKIQPAKLEDSAVYLCASSGGTSGSGETQYFGPGTRLLVL.

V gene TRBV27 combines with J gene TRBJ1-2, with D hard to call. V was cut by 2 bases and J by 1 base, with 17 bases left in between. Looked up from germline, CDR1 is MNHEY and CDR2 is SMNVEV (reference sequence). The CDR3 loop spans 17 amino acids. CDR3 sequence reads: CASSLGENGKDNYGYTF. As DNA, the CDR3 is TGTGCCAGCAGTTTAGGGGAAAATGGCAAGGATAACTATGGCTACACCTTC.

CDR3 in DNA: TGCAGTGCTCATAGCGGGAGTACCTACAATGAGCAGTTCTTC. Protein sequence: CSAHSGSTYNEQFF. The J gene is TRBJ2-1, the V gene TRBV20-1, with TRBD2 identical over 9 bases. Germline-derived CDR1 and CDR2 are DFQATT and SNEGSKA (reference sequence). The CDR3 length is 14 residues. The trim removed 5 bases at V and 2 bases at J, leaving 4 bases unmatched.

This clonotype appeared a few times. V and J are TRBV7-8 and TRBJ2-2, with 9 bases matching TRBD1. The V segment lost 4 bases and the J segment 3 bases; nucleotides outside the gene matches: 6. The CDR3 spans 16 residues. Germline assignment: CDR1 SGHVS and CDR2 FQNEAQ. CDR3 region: CASSSQGARHTGELFF. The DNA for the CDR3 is TGTGCCAGCAGCTCACAGGGGGCGCGTCACACCGGGGAGCTGTTTTTT.

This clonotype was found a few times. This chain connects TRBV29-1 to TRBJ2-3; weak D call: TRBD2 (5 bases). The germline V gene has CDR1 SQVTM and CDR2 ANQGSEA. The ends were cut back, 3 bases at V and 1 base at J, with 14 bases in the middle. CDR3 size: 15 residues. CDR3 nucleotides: TGCAGCGTTGACGACGAGGGTATTGGCACAGATACGCAGTATTTT. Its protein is CSVDDEGIGTDTQYF.

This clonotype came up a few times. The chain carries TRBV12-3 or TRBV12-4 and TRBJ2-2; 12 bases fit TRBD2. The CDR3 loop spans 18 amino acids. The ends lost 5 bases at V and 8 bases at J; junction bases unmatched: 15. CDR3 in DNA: TGTGCCAGCAGTCCCCCTTGGACTAGCGGGACCCGGTCTGGGGAGCTGTTTTTT. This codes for CASSPPWTSGTRSGELFF.

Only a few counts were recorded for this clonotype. This chain's CDR3 is CATSRGQGQADTQYF. CDR3 nucleotides: TGTGCCACCAGCAGAGGGCAGGGGCAAGCAGATACGCAGTATTTT. V gene TRBV15 combines with J gene TRBJ2-3, with D possibly being TRBD1 (6 bases). The CDR3 extends over 15 amino acids. CDR1 and CDR2 from the germline V gene are LNHNV and YYDKDF (reference sequence). The V end lost 1 base, the J end lost 4 bases, and 12 bases lay between the germline ends.

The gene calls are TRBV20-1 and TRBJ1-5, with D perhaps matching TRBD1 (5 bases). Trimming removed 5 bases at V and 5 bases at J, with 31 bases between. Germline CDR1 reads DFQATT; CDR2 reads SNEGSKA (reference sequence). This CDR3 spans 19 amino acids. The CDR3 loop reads CSASALPGYGVGEDQPQHF. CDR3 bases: TGCAGTGCTTCCGCTCTTCCAGGGTACGGTGTAGGGGAGGATCAGCCCCAGCATTTT.

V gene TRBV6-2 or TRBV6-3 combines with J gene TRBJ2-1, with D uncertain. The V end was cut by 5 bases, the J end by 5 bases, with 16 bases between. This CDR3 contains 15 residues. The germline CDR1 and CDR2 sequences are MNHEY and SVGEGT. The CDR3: CASSPEFPIDNEQFF. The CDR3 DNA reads TGTGCCAGCAGTCCCGAGTTTCCCATAGACAATGAGCAGTTCTTC.

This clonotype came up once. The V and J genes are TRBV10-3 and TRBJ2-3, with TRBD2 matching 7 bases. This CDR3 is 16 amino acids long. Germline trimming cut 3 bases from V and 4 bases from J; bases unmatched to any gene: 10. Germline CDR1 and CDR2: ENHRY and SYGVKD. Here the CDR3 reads CAISELGGRSADTQYF. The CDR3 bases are TGTGCCATCAGTGAATTAGGCGGGAGAAGTGCAGATACGCAGTATTTT.